The 6 T cell receptor beta chains given below trace back to one sample, sequenced in a study of regulatory T cells in long-lasting Graves disease. Time point given: persistent/refractory GD, antithyroid drugs over 5 years with positive TRAb. The TCR library was made from RNA that had been extracted from PBMCs in TRIzol. Library construction for TCR beta used iRepertoire HTBI primers and Arm-PCR of CDR3 regions. Via MiXCR, TCRdb re-called the multiplex PCR reads, giving one row per CDR3 protein. This table has roughly 500,000 distinct CDR3 sequences, 22% appearing once. The sequencing here drew on peripheral blood mononuclear cells (PBMCs), taken when the disease was refractory, from a patient treated with antithyroid drugs. All receptors derive from a female donor with Graves disease.

The chain recombines TRBV5-1 with TRBJ2-7; 9 bases match TRBD1. The CDR3 has 14 residues. J lost 6 bases, V lost 2 bases, and 6 bases had no gene match. CDR1 is SGHRS, CDR2 YFSETQ, per germline. CDR3 DNA: TGCGCCAGCAGCTTCGGACAGGGGTTCGTCGAGCAGTACTTC. Protein: CASSFGQGFVEQYF.

J is TRBJ1-6 and V is TRBV28; 10 bases are shared with TRBD1. The CDR3 spans 16 residues. CDR1 is MDHEN, CDR2 SYDVKM, per germline. J lost 8 bases, V lost 5 bases, and 9 bases had no gene match. The DNA of the CDR3 is TGTGCCAGCAGTCGACCGGGACAGGGGAACGATTCACCCCTCCACTTT. It codes for CASSRPGQGNDSPLHF.

Many counts were recorded for this clonotype. CDR3 loop: CASSFTGSEYEQYF. The CDR3 nucleotides are TGTGCCAGCAGCTTTACCGGGAGTGAGTACGAGCAGTACTTC. The rearrangement links TRBV11-2 to TRBJ2-7; TRBD2 might be the D (6 bases). The CDR3 has 14 amino acids. The ends were cut back, 3 bases at V and 4 bases at J, with 13 bases in the middle. Per germline, CDR1 SGHAT and CDR2 FQNNGV.

The chain joins TRBV27 to TRBJ1-3, with 8 bases that match TRBD1. Germline lookup yields CDR1 MNHEY and CDR2 SMNVEV (reference sequence). The V gene end was trimmed by 6 bases and the J gene end by 0 bases; junction bases not matched to a gene: 7. The CDR3 loop spans 16 amino acids. In nucleotides, the CDR3 is TGTGCCAGCAGGGGGACAGGCGTTTTCTCTGGAAACACCATATATTTT. It encodes CASRGTGVFSGNTIYF.

This clonotype has just one count. The V gene is TRBV6-2 or TRBV6-3, the J gene TRBJ1-1, with a tentative D call TRBD1 (5 bases). Trimming left V 5 bases short and J 6 bases short, with 13 bases between. CDR1 is MNHEY, CDR2 SVGEGT, per germline. This CDR3 region has 13 residues. For the CDR3, the DNA is TGTGCCAGCAGTCGGGACCGTCCCGCTGAAGCTTTCTTT. This encodes CASSRDRPAEAFF.

This clonotype was seen repeatedly, ten times or more. The chain is built from TRBV6-4 and TRBJ2-2; D may correspond to TRBD1 or TRBD2 (5 bases each). V lost 7 bases to trimming and J lost 1 base, with 16 bases between them. The CDR3 covers 16 residues. Germline CDR1 is MRHNA and CDR2 is SNTAGT. The CDR3 spells CASMKWGTRNTGELFF. CDR3 DNA sequence: TGTGCCAGCATGAAGTGGGGGACCCGGAACACCGGGGAGCTGTTTTTT.